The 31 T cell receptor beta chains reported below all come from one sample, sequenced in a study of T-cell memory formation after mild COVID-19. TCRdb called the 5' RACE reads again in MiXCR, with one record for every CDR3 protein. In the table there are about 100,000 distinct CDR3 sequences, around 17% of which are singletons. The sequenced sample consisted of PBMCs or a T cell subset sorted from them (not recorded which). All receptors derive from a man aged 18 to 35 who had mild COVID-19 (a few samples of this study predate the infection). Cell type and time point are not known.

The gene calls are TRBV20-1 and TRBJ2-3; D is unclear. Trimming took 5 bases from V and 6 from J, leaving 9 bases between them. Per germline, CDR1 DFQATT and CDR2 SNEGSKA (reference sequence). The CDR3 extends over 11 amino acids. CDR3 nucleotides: TGCAGTGCTCCCTTCATGGATACGCAGTATTTT. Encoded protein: CSAPFMDTQYF.

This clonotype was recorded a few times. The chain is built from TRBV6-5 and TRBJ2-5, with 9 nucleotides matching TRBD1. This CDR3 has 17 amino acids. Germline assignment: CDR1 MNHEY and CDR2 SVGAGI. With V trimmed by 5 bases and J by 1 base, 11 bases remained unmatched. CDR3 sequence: CASSRDRASGGQETQYF. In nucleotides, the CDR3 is TGTGCCAGCAGTCGGGACAGGGCGTCGGGGGGCCAAGAGACCCAGTACTTC.

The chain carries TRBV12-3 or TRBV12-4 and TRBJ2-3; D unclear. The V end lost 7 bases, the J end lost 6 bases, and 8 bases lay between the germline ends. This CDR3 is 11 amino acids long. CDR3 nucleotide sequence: TGTGCCAGCACCTACTTCGATACGCAGTATTTT. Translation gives CASTYFDTQYF.

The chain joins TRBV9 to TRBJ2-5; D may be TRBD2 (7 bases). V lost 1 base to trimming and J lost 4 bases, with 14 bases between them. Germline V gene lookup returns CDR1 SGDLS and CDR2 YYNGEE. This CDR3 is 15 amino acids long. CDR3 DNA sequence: TGTGCCAGCAGCGTATGGGGGGGGCACGTAGAGACCCAGTACTTC. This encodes CASSVWGGHVETQYF.

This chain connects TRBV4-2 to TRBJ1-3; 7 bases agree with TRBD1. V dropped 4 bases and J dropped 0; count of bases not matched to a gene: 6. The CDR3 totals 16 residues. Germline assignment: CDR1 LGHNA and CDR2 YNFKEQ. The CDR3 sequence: CASSPAGQHSGNTIYF. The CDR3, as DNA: TGTGCCAGCAGCCCGGCGGGACAGCACTCTGGAAACACCATATATTTT.

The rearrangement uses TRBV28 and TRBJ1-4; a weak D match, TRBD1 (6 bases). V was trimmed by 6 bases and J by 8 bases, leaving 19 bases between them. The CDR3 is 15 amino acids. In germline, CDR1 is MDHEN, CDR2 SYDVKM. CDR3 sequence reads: CASRQTLGGYEKLFF. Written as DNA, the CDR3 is TGTGCCAGCAGACAAACCCTAGGGGGTTACGAAAAACTGTTTTTT.

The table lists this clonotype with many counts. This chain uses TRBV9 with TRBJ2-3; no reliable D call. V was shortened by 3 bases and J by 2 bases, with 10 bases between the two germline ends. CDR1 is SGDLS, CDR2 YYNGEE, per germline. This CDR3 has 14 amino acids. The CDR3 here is CASSGGLLTDTQYF. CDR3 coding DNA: TGTGCCAGCAGCGGTGGGCTCCTCACAGATACGCAGTATTTT.

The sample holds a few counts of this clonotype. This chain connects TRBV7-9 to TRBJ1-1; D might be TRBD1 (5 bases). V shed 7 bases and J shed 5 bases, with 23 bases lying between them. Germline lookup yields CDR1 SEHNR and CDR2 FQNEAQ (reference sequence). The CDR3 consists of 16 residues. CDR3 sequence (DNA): TGTGCCAGCACCAAGACCCCCCAAGGGGCAGGGACTGAAGCTTTCTTT. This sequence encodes CASTKTPQGAGTEAFF.

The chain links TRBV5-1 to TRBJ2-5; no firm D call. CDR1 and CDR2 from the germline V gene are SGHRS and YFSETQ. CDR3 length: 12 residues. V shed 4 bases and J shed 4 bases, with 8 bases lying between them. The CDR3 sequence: CASSLEAETQYF. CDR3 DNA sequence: TGCGCCAGCAGCCTTGAAGCAGAGACCCAGTACTTC.

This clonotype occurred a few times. The CDR3 DNA reads TGTGCCAGCAGTGAAGACGGGCGCGAGCAGTACTTC. Amino acids: CASSEDGREQYF. The V and J genes are TRBV2 and TRBJ2-7, with D unresolved. V was shortened by 1 base and J by 6 bases, with 7 bases between the two germline ends. Germline assignment: CDR1 SNHLY and CDR2 FYNNEI. The CDR3 runs 12 residues.

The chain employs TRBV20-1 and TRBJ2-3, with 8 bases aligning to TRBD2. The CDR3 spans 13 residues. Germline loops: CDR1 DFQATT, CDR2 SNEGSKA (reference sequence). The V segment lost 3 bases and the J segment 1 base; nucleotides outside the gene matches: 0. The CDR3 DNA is TGCAGTGCTAGCGGGGGGGGCACAGATACGCAGTATTTT. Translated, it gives CSASGGGTDTQYF.

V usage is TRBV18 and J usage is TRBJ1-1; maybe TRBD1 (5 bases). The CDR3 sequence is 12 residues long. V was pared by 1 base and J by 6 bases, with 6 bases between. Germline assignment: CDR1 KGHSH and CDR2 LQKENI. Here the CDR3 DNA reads TGTGCCAGCTCACCACGGGGCCCTGAAGCTTTCTTT. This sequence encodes CASSPRGPEAFF.

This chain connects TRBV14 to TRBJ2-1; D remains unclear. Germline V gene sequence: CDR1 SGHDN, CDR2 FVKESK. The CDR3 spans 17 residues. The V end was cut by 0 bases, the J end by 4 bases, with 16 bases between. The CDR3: CASSQEFPRRGYNEQFF. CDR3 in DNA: TGTGCCAGCAGCCAAGAATTCCCGCGGCGAGGTTACAATGAGCAGTTCTTC.

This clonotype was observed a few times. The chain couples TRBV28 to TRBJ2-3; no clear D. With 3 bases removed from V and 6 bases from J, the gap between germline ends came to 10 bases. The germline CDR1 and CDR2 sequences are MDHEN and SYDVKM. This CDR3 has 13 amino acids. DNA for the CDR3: TGTGCCAGCAGTTTGGTGGGGAAGGATACGCAGTATTTT. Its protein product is CASSLVGKDTQYF.

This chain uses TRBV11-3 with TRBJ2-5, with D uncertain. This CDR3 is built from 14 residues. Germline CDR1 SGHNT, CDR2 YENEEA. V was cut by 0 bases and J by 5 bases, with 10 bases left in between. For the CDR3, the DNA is TGTGCCAGCAGCTTAGACAGCCCTAGGGAGACCCAGTACTTC. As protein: CASSLDSPRETQYF. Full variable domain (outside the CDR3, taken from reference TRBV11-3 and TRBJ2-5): EAGVVQSPRYKIIEKKQPVAFWCNPISGHNTLYWYLQNLGQGPELLIRYENEEAVDDSQLPKDRFSAERLKGVDSTLKIQPAELGDSAVYLCASSLDSPRETQYFGPGTRLLVL.

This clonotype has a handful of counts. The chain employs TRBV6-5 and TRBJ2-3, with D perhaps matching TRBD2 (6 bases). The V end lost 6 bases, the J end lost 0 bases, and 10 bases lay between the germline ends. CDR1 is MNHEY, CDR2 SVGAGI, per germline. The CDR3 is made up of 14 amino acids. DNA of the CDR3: TGTGCCAGCAGAACGGGGGTCAGCACAGATACGCAGTATTTT. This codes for CASRTGVSTDTQYF.

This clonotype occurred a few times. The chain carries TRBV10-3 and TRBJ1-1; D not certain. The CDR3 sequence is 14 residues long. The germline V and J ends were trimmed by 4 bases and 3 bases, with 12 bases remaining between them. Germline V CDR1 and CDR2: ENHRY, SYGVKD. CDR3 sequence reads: CAISGTEKDTEAFF. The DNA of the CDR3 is TGTGCCATCAGTGGGACGGAAAAGGACACTGAAGCTTTCTTT.

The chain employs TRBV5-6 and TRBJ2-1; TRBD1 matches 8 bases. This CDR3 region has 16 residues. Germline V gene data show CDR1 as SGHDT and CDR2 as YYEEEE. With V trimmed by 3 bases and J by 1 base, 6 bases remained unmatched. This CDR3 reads CASSSQGAGSYNEQFF. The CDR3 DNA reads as TGTGCCAGCAGCTCCCAGGGGGCTGGGTCCTACAATGAGCAGTTCTTC.

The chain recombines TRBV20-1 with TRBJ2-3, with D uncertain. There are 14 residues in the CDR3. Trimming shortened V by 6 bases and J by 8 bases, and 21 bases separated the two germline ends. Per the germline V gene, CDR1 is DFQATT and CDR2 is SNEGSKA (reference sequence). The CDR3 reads CSATPPDLSRTQYF. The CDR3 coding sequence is TGCAGTGCGACCCCCCCCGACTTATCTCGTACGCAGTATTTT.

The CDR3 is CASSLGDYIQETQYF. In DNA, the CDR3 is TGCGCCAGCAGCTTGGGAGACTACATCCAAGAGACCCAGTACTTC. J is TRBJ2-5 and V is TRBV5-1, with TRBD2 as a possible D gene (5 bases). This CDR3 has 15 residues. Trimming removed 0 bases at V and 1 base at J, with 10 bases between. CDR1 is SGHRS and CDR2 is YFSETQ in the germline V gene. Complete variable domain (other parts from reference TRBV5-1 and TRBJ2-5): KAGVTQTPRYLIKTRGQQVTLSCSPISGHRSVSWYQQTPGQGLQFLFEYFSETQRNKGNFPGRFSGRQFSNSRSEMNVSTLELGDSALYLCASSLGDYIQETQYFGPGTRLLVL.

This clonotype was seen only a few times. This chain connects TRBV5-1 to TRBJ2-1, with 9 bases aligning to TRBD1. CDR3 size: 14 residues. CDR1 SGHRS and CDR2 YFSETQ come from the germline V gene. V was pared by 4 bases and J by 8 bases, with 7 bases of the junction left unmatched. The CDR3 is CASSLDRGIDEQFF. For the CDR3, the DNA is TGCGCCAGCAGCCTGGACAGGGGAATCGATGAGCAGTTCTTC.

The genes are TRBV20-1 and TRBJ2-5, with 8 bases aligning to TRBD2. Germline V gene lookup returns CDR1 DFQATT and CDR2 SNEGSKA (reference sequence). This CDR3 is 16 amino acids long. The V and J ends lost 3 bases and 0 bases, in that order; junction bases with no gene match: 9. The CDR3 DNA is TGCAGTGCTAGTGGAGCGGGGGTCCAGTACCAAGAGACCCAGTACTTC. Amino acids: CSASGAGVQYQETQYF.

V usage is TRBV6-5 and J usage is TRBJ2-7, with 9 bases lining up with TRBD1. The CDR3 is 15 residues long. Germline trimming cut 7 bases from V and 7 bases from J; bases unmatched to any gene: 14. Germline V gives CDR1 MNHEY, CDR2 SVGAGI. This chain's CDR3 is CASNSPGQGWGEQYF. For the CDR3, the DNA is TGTGCCAGCAATTCACCGGGACAGGGTTGGGGAGAGCAGTACTTC.

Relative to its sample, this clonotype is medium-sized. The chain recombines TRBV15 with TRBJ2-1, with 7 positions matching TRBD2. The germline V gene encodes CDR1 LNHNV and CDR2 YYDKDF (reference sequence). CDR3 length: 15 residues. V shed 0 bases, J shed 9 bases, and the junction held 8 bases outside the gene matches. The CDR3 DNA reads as TGTGCCACCAGCAGAGACTCCGCAGCGGGGTTTGAGCAGTTCTTC. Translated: CATSRDSAAGFEQFF.

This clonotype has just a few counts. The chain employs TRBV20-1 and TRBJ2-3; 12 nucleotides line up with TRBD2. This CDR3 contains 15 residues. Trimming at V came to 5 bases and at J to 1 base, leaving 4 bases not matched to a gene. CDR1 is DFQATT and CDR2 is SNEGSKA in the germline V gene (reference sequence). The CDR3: CSASPSGGGTDTQYF. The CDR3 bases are TGCAGTGCTTCCCCTAGCGGGGGGGGCACAGATACGCAGTATTTT.

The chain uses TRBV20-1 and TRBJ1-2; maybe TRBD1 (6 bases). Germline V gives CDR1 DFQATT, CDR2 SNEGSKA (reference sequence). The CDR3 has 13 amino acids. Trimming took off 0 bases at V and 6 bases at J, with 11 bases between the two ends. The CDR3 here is CSARDYRADGYTF. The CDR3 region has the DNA TGCAGTGCTAGAGATTACAGGGCGGATGGCTACACCTTC.

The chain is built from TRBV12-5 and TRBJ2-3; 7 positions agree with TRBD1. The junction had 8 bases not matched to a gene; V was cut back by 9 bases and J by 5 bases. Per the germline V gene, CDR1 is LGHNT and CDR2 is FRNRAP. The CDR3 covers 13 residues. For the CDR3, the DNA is TGTGCTAGCCGGGACCCAGGGGGAGATACGCAGTATTTT. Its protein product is CASRDPGGDTQYF.

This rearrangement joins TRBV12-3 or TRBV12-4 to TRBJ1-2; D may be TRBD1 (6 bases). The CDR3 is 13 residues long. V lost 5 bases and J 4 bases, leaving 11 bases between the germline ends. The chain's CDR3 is CASSPGGIYGYTF. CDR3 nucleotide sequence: TGTGCCAGCAGTCCCGGGGGCATCTATGGCTACACCTTC.

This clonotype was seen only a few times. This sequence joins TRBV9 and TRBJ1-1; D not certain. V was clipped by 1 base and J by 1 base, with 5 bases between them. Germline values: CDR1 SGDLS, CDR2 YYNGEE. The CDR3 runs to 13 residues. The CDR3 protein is CASSVSGNTEAFF. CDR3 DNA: TGTGCCAGCAGCGTAAGTGGGAACACTGAAGCTTTCTTT. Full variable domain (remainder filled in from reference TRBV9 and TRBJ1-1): DSGVTQTPKHLITATGQRVTLRCSPRSGDLSVYWYQQSLDQGLQFLIQYYNGEERAKGNILERFSAQQFPDLHSELNLSSLELGDSALYFCASSVSGNTEAFFGQGTRLTVV.

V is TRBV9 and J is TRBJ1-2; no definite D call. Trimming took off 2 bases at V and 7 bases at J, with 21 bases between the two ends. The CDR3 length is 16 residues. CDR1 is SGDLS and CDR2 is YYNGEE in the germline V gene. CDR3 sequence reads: CASSVSPGQEGSGYTF. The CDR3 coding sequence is TGTGCCAGCAGCGTTTCGCCAGGCCAAGAGGGAAGTGGCTACACCTTC.

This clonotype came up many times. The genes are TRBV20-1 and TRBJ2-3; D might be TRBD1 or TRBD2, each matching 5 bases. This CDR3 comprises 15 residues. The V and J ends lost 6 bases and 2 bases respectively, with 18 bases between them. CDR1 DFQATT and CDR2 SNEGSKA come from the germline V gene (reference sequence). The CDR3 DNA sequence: TGCAGTGCCGCTACCCCCGGGGACGTCACAGATACGCAGTATTTT. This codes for CSAATPGDVTDTQYF.